Included here is one TCR beta chain sequence, with context. What it binds is not known. These data belong to a study of STAT5B mutations in CD4+ large granular lymphocyte leukemia. Study-level results: TRBV06-family usage was enriched in top patient clones (8/27) versus controls (2/35).

Produced via immunoSEQ multiplex PCR; TCRdb's table is partial and in-frame only. The table includes some 34,000 clones, around 74% detected once. Looked up from germline, CDR1 is SNHLY and CDR2 is FYNNEI. CDR3 length: 14 amino acids. The germline V and J ends were trimmed by 1 base and 6 bases, with 13 bases remaining between them. What was sequenced was CD4+ T cells from blood buffy coats. This receptor was taken from a human donor in good health. The V and J genes are TRBV2 and TRBJ2-7; D ambiguous. The CDR3 nucleotides read TGTGCCAGCAGTGAAGGACGATTTAGATCCGAGCAGTACTTC. This gives the protein CASSEGRFRSEQYF.